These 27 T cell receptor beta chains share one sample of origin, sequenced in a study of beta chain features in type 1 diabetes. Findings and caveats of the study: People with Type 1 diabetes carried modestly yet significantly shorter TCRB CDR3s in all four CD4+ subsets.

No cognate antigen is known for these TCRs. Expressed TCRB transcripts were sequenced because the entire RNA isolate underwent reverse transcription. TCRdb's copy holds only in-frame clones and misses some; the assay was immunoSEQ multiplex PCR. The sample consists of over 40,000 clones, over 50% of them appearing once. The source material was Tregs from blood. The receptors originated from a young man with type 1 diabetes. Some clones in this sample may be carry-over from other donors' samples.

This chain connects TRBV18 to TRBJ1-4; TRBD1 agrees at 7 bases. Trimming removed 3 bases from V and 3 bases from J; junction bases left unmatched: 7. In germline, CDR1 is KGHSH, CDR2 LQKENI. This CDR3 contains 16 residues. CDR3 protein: CASSPYEGAANEKLFF. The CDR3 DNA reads TGTGCCAGCTCACCTTACGAGGGGGCAGCTAATGAAAAACTGTTTTTT.

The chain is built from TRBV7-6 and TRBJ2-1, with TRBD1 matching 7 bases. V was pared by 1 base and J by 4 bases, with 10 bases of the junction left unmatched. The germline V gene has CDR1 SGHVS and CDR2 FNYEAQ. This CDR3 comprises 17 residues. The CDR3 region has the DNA TGTGCCAGCAGCTTAGGGCCCCGTGACAGGGTATACAATGAGCAGTTCTTC. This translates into CASSLGPRDRVYNEQFF.

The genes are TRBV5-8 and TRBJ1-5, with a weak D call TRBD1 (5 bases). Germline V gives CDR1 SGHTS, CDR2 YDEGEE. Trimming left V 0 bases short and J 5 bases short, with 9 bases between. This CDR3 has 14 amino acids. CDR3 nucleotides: TGTGCCAGCAGCTTGGGGCAGGGCCATCAGCCCCAGCATTTT. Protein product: CASSLGQGHQPQHF.

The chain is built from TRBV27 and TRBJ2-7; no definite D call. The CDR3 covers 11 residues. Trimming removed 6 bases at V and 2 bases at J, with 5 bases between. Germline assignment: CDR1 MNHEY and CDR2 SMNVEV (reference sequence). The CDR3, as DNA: TGTGCCAGCAGCCGTCCCTACGAGCAGTACTTC. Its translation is CASSRPYEQYF.

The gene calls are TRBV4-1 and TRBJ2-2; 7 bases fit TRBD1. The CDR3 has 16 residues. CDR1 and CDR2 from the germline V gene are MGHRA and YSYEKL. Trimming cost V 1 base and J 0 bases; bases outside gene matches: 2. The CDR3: CASSQAQGANTGELFF. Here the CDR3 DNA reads TGCGCCAGCAGCCAAGCCCAGGGGGCGAACACCGGGGAGCTGTTTTTT.

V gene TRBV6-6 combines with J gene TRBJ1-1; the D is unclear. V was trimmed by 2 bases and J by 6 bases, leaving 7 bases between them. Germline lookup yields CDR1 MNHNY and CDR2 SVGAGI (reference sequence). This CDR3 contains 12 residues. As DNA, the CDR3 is TGTGCCAGCAGTTACGCTCGCGCTGAAGCTTTCTTT. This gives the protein CASSYARAEAFF.

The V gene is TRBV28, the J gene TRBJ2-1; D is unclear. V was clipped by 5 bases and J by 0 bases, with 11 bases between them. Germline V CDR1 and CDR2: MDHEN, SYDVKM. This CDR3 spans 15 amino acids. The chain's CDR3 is CASSPLPSSYNEQFF. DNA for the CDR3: TGTGCCAGCAGTCCCCTTCCTTCCTCCTACAATGAGCAGTTCTTC.

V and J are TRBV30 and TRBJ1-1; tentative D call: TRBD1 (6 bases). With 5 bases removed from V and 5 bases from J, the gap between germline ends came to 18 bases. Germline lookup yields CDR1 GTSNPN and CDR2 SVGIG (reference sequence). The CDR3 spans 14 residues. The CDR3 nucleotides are TGTGCCTGGCTTACACGGACAGTCCGGACTGAAGCTTTCTTT. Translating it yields CAWLTRTVRTEAFF.

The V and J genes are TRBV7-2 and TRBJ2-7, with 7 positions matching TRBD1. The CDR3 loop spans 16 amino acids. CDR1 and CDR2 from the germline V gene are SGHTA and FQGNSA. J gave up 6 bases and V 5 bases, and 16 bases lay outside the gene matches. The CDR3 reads CASSDSGQDRFREQYF. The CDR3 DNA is TGTGCCAGCAGCGACTCTGGACAGGATCGCTTCCGCGAGCAGTACTTC.

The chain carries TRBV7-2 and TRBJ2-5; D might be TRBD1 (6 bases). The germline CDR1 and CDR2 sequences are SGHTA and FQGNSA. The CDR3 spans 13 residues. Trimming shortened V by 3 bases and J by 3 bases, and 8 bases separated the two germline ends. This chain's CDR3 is CASSFDRKETQYF. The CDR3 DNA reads TGTGCCAGCAGCTTCGACAGGAAAGAGACCCAGTACTTC.

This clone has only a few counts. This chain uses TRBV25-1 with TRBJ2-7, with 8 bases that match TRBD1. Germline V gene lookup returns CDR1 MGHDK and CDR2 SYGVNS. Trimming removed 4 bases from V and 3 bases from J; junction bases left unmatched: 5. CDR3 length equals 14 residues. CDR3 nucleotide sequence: TGTGCCAGCAGTGTAGGACAGGGAGTCTACGAGCAGTACTTC. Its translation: CASSVGQGVYEQYF.

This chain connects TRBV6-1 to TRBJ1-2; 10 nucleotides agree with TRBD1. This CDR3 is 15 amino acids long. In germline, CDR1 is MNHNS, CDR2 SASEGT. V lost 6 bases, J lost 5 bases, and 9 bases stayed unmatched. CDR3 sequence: CASRGRGTGVYGYTF. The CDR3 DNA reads TGTGCCAGCAGGGGCCGGGGGACAGGGGTGTATGGCTACACCTTC.

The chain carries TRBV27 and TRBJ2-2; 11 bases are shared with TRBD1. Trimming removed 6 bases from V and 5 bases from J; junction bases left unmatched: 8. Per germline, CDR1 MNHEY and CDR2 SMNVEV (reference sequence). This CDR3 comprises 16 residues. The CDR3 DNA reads TGTGCCAGCAGAGGACTGGGACAGGGGGGAACCGGGGAGCTGTTTTTT. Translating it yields CASRGLGQGGTGELFF.

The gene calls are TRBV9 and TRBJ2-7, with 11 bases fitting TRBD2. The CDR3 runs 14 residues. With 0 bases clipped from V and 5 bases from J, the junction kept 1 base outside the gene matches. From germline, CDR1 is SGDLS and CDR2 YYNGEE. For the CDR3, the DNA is TGTGCCAGCAGCGTAGAGACTAGCGGGGACGAGCAGTACTTC. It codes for CASSVETSGDEQYF.

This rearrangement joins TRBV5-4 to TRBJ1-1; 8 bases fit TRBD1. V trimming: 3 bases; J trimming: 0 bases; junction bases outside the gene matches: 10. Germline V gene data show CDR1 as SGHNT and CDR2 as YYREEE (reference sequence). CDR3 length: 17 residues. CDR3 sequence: CASSSRQGSRMNTEAFF. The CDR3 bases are TGTGCCAGCAGCTCTCGACAGGGGTCCCGGATGAACACTGAAGCTTTCTTT.

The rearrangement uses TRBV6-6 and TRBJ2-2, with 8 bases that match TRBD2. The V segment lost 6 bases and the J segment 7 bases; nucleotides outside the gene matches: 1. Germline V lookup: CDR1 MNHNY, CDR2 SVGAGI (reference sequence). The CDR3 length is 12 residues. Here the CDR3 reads CASSGTSGELFF. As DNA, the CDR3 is TGTGCCAGCAGCGGGACTAGCGGGGAGCTGTTTTTT.

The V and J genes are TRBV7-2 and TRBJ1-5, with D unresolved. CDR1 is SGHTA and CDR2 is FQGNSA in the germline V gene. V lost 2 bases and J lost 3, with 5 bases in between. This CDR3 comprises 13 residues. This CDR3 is CASSLSPNQPQHF. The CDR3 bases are TGTGCCAGCAGCTTAAGCCCCAATCAGCCCCAGCATTTT.

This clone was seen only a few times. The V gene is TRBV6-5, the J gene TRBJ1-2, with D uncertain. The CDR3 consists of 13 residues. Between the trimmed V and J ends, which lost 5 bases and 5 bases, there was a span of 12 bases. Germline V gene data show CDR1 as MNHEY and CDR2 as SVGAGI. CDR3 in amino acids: CASSEALLYGYTF. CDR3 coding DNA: TGTGCCAGCAGTGAAGCGCTGCTTTATGGCTACACCTTC.

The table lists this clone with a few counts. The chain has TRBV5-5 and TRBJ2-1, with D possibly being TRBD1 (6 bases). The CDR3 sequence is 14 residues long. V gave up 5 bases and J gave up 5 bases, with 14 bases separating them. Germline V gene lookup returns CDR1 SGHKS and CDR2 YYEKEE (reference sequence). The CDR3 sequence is CASSPGQTNNEQFF. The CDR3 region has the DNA TGTGCCAGCAGTCCTGGACAGACAAACAATGAGCAGTTCTTC.

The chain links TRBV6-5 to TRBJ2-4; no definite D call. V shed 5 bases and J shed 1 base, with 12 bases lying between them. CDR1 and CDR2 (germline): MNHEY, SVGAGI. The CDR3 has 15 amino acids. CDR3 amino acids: CASSPSPRAKNIQYF. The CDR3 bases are TGTGCCAGCAGTCCTTCACCGAGGGCCAAAAACATTCAGTACTTC.

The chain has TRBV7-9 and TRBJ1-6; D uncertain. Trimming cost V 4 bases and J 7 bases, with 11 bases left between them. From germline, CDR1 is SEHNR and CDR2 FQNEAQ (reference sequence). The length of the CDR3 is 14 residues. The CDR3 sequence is CASSSVVGNSPLHF. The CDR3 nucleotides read TGTGCCAGCAGCTCCGTTGTCGGGAATTCACCCCTCCACTTT.

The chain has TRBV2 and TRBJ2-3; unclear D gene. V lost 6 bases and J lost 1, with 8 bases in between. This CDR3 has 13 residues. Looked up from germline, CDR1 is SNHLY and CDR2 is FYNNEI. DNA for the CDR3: TGTGCCAGCAGGTCCCATGGCACAGATACGCAGTATTTT. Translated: CASRSHGTDTQYF.

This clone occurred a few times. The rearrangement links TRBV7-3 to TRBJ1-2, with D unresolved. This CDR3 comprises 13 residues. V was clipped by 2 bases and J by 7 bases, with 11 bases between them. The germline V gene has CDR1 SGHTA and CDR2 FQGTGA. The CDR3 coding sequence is TGTGCCAGCAGCTTAGAGGGAAAAGCTGGCTACACCTTC. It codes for CASSLEGKAGYTF.

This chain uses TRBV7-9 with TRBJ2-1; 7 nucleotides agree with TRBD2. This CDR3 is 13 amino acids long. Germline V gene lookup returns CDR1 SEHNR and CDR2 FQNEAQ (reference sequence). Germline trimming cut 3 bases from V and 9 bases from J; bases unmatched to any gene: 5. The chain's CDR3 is CASSFYGEGEQFF. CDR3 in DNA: TGTGCCAGCAGCTTTTACGGGGAGGGTGAGCAGTTCTTC.

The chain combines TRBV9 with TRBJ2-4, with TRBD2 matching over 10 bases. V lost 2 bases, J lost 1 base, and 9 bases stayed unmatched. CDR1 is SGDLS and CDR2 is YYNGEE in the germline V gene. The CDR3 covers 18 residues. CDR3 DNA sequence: TGTGCCAGCAGCGTGAATAGCGGGGGGCCCAGGGCCAAAAACATTCAGTACTTC. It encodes CASSVNSGGPRAKNIQYF.

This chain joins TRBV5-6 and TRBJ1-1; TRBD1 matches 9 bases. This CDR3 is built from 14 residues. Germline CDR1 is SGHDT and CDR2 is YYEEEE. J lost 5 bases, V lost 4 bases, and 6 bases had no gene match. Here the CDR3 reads CASSPTGGWTEAFF. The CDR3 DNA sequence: TGTGCCAGCAGCCCGACAGGGGGATGGACTGAAGCTTTCTTT.

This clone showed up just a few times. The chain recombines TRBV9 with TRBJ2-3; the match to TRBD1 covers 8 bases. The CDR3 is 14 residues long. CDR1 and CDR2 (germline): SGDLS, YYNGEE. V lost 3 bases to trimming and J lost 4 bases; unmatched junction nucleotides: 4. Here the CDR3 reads CASSDGQGSDTQYF. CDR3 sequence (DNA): TGTGCCAGCAGCGACGGACAGGGCTCAGATACGCAGTATTTT.